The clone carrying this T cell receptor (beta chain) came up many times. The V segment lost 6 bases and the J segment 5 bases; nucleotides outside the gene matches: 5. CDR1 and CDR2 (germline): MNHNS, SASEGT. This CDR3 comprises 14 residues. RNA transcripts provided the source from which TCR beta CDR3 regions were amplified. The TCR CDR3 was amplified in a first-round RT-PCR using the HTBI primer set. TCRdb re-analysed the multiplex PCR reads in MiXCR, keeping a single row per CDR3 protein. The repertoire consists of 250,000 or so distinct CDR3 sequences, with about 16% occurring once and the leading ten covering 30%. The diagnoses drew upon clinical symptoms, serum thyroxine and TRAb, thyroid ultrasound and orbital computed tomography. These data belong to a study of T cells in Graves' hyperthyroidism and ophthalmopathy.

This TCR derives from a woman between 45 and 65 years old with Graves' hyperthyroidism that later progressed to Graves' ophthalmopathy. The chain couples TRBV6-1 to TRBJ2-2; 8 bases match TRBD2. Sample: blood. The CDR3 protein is CASRSGRVTGELFF. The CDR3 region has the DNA TGTGCCAGCAGGAGCGGGAGAGTTACCGGGGAGCTGTTTTTT.